These 23 T cell receptor beta chains share one sample of origin, sequenced in a study of liver allograft versus peripheral blood T cells. Study as a whole: Recipients' peripheral blood T cell receptor repertoires were compared with those in transplanted livers.

From the reads, TCRdb called clonotypes with MiXCR, one entry per CDR3 protein. The repertoire has about 10,000 distinct CDR3 sequences, approximately 20% of them found once; the top ten carry 1.5% to 2%. The receptors shown here come from a human patient who had a liver transplant. Some T cells here may be from the graft donor.

The V call is TRBV6-1, the J call TRBJ1-1; D gene uncertain. From germline, CDR1 is MNHNS and CDR2 SASEGT. This CDR3 is 13 amino acids long. The ends were cut back, 6 bases at V and 2 bases at J, with 10 bases in the middle. The CDR3 nucleotides read TGTGCCAGCAGAACGGACGGAAACACTGAAGCTTTCTTT. Translated: CASRTDGNTEAFF.

By share, this clonotype counts as medium-sized. The chain has TRBV6-5 and TRBJ2-2; D unresolved. Germline V gene lookup returns CDR1 MNHEY and CDR2 SVGAGI. The CDR3 extends over 17 amino acids. Trimming stripped 0 bases from V and 4 bases from J, with 15 bases between. The CDR3 sequence: CASSYSSTHASTGELFF. For the CDR3, the DNA is TGTGCCAGCAGTTACTCGTCCACTCACGCCAGCACCGGGGAGCTGTTTTTT.

This clonotype has more than one count but fewer than ten. The CDR3 DNA is TGTGCCTCGCGGACATCGAACACTGAAGCTTTCTTT. Translation: CASRTSNTEAFF. The chain is built from TRBV30 and TRBJ1-1; tentatively, D is TRBD1 (5 bases). This CDR3 is 12 amino acids long. Between the trimmed V and J ends, which lost 7 bases and 1 base, there was a span of 10 bases. Germline-derived CDR1 and CDR2 are GTSNPN and SVGIG (reference sequence).

By sample share, this clonotype is medium-sized (0.01 to 0.1%). The chain uses TRBV19 and TRBJ1-2, with D uncertain. The CDR3 totals 13 residues. Between the trimmed V and J ends, which lost 6 bases and 3 bases, there was a span of 11 bases. Germline V gene data show CDR1 as LNHDA and CDR2 as SQIVND (reference sequence). The CDR3 is CASRVDGYYGYTF. The CDR3, as DNA: TGTGCCAGTAGGGTGGACGGATACTATGGCTACACCTTC.

The gene calls are TRBV7-9 and TRBJ2-7, with 9 bases lining up with TRBD1. The CDR3 has 17 amino acids. The germline V gene encodes CDR1 SEHNR and CDR2 FQNEAQ (reference sequence). The J segment lost 3 bases and the V segment lost 3 bases, leaving 12 bases of the junction unmatched. The CDR3 DNA follows: TGTGCCAGCAGCTTCACTGGACAGGGGTTCTCCAACTACGAGCAGTACTTC. Residues: CASSFTGQGFSNYEQYF.

This clonotype showed up many times. The rearrangement uses TRBV18 and TRBJ2-7, with a tentative D call TRBD1 (7 bases). V was cut by 0 bases and J by 7 bases, with 13 bases left in between. The CDR3 consists of 14 residues. In germline, CDR1 is KGHSH, CDR2 LQKENI. CDR3 in amino acids: CASSPPETGREQYF. CDR3 coding DNA: TGTGCCAGCTCACCACCAGAGACAGGGAGGGAGCAGTACTTC.

A few counts support this clonotype. CDR3 nucleotide sequence: TGTGCCAGTGACCCGGGACAGTCCTACGAGCAGTACTTC. It yields the protein CASDPGQSYEQYF. The chain uses TRBV6-1 and TRBJ2-7; TRBD1 aligns across 7 bases. V trimming: 9 bases; J trimming: 1 base; junction bases outside the gene matches: 6. The germline gives CDR1 MNHNS, CDR2 SASEGT. This CDR3 region has 13 residues.

In the case of this clonotype: A much larger clone lies one base from this, so it may be a read error. The chain is built from TRBV10-3 and TRBJ1-1; unclear D gene. CDR1 is ENHRY and CDR2 is SYGVKD in the germline V gene. The CDR3 is made up of 12 amino acids. The CDR3 sequence is CVTADQDGRAFF. DNA for the CDR3: TGTGTCACGGCCGATCAGGATGGTCGAGCTTTCTTT.

In this sample, this clonotype turned up a few times. This chain links TRBV10-2 with TRBJ2-7, with D tentatively TRBD2 (7 bases). The CDR3 extends over 14 amino acids. V dropped 7 bases and J dropped 6 bases, with 19 bases sitting between them. Germline CDR1 reads WSHSY; CDR2 reads SAAADI. DNA of the CDR3: TGCGCCAGCACCGGCTTGGGGAGGGGGGGCGAGCAGTACTTC. Encoded protein: CASTGLGRGGEQYF.

The CDR3 DNA follows: TGTGCCTGGAGTGTTCAGCCAGCTGGAAACACCATATATTTT. Protein product: CAWSVQPAGNTIYF. The V gene is TRBV30, the J gene TRBJ1-3; no firm D call. Trimming took off 0 bases at V and 2 bases at J, with 8 bases between the two ends. The CDR3 has 14 amino acids. CDR1 GTSNPN and CDR2 SVGIG come from the germline V gene (reference sequence). The entire variable domain, with the rest obtained from reference TRBV30 and TRBJ1-3, is as follows: SQTIHQWPATLVQPVGSPLSLECTVEGTSNPNLYWYRQAAGRGLQLLFYSVGIGQISSEVPQNLSASRPQDRQFILSSKKLLLSDSGFYLCAWSVQPAGNTIYFGEGSWLTVV.

The chain has TRBV10-1 and TRBJ2-3, with D tentatively TRBD2 (5 bases). This CDR3 contains 14 residues. V was pared by 6 bases and J by 6 bases, with 16 bases between. Germline values: CDR1 WNHNN, CDR2 SYGVQD (reference sequence). The CDR3 region is CASRPPGMGDTQYF. CDR3 DNA sequence: TGCGCCAGCAGACCTCCGGGGATGGGGGATACGCAGTATTTT.

In its sample, this clonotype is medium-sized. This rearrangement joins TRBV15 to TRBJ1-1; maybe TRBD1 (5 bases). CDR3 length equals 15 residues. Per the germline V gene, CDR1 is LNHNV and CDR2 is YYDKDF (reference sequence). V was pared by 0 bases and J by 6 bases, with 14 bases between. The CDR3 nucleotides are TGTGCCACCAGCAGAGAAGACAGCAAGGGCGCTGAAGCTTTCTTT. It translates to CATSREDSKGAEAFF.

This clonotype turned up a few times. This chain joins TRBV20-1 and TRBJ1-2; D perhaps matches TRBD1 (5 bases). Deletions cut 6 bases from V and 6 bases from J, with 20 bases between. The CDR3 has 14 residues. CDR1 and CDR2 from the germline V gene are DFQATT and SNEGSKA (reference sequence). The CDR3 sequence is CSALKSSQGDGYTF. The DNA for the CDR3 is TGCAGTGCGCTAAAGTCGTCCCAGGGAGATGGCTACACCTTC.

By share, this clonotype ranks as medium-sized. The V gene is TRBV6-1, the J gene TRBJ1-2; possibly TRBD1 for D (5 bases). V dropped 1 base and J dropped 7 bases, with 16 bases sitting between them. The CDR3 runs 15 residues. Germline V CDR1 and CDR2: MNHNS, SASEGT. The DNA for the CDR3 is TGTGCCAGCAGTGAAGTTATGGGGGATGGTGGTGGCTACACCTTC. Translated: CASSEVMGDGGGYTF.

This clonotype was counted between two and nine times. The V and J genes are TRBV20-1 and TRBJ2-3, with D perhaps matching TRBD1 (5 bases). The CDR3 has 15 residues. With 6 bases removed from V and 2 bases from J, the gap between germline ends came to 18 bases. Per germline, CDR1 DFQATT and CDR2 SNEGSKA (reference sequence). The CDR3 sequence is CSAHRQPQTTDTQYF. CDR3 nucleotide sequence: TGCAGTGCCCATCGACAGCCACAAACCACAGATACGCAGTATTTT.

The rearrangement links TRBV9 to TRBJ2-7; D remains ambiguous. The germline CDR1 and CDR2 sequences are SGDLS and YYNGEE. There are 14 residues in the CDR3. V was shortened by 0 bases and J by 2 bases, with 9 bases between the two germline ends. In nucleotides, the CDR3 is TGTGCCAGCAGCGTAGCGCTGGCGACCTACGAGCAGTACTTC. Amino acids: CASSVALATYEQYF.

A word on this clonotype: A much larger clone lies one base from this, so it may be a read error. The chain combines TRBV18 with TRBJ2-3; no clear D gene. The germline gives CDR1 KGHSH, CDR2 LQKENI. This CDR3 is 12 amino acids long. The CDR3 DNA reads TGTGCCAGCTCACCCGACACAGATACGCGGTATTTT. As protein: CASSPDTDTRYF.

This rearrangement joins TRBV11-1 to TRBJ2-3, with no clear D. The germline V and J ends were trimmed by 3 bases and 0 bases, with 10 bases remaining between them. Germline CDR1 SGHAT, CDR2 FQDESV (reference sequence). The CDR3 consists of 15 residues. DNA of the CDR3: TGTGCCAGCAGCTTCCCCGGGCCAAGCACAGATACGCAGTATTTT. Translation gives CASSFPGPSTDTQYF.

V and J are TRBV5-1 and TRBJ2-1; tentative D call: TRBD2 (6 bases). Germline V gene lookup returns CDR1 SGHRS and CDR2 YFSETQ. The V end was cut by 0 bases, the J end by 0 bases, with 19 bases between. This CDR3 comprises 19 residues. This CDR3 is CASSLEGSGHSLSYNEQFF. CDR3 DNA sequence: TGCGCCAGCAGCTTGGAGGGCAGCGGGCACTCCCTCTCCTACAATGAGCAGTTCTTC.

The CDR3 DNA reads TGTGCCATCAGTGAGTCGAATTGGATCGGATTAAGCGAGCAGTACTTC. Its protein product is CAISESNWIGLSEQYF. The chain has TRBV10-3 and TRBJ2-7; D ambiguous. The V gene's germline CDR1 is ENHRY and CDR2 SYGVKD. V was trimmed by 0 bases and J by 6 bases, leaving 18 bases between them. The CDR3 totals 16 residues.

This clonotype appeared a few times. The V call is TRBV30, the J call TRBJ1-2; maybe TRBD1 (6 bases). In germline, CDR1 is GTSNPN, CDR2 SVGIG (reference sequence). V was clipped by 0 bases and J by 0 bases, with 14 bases between them. The CDR3 length is 16 residues. The CDR3 sequence: CAWSVPQTGSNYGYTF. The CDR3 DNA follows: TGTGCCTGGAGTGTACCCCAGACAGGTTCTAACTATGGCTACACCTTC. The full variable domain, in which reference TRBV30 and TRBJ1-2 provide the parts outside the CDR3, is SQTIHQWPATLVQPVGSPLSLECTVEGTSNPNLYWYRQAAGRGLQLLFYSVGIGQISSEVPQNLSASRPQDRQFILSSKKLLLSDSGFYLCAWSVPQTGSNYGYTFGSGTRLTVV.

Details on this clonotype: A much larger clone is a single base away; this may be a read error. The chain has TRBV11-2 and TRBJ2-1; perhaps TRBD2 as D (5 bases). The germline V gene has CDR1 SGHAT and CDR2 FQNNGV. The V and J ends lost 2 bases and 0 bases respectively, with 11 bases between them. The CDR3 is 16 residues long. DNA of the CDR3: TGTGCCAGCAGCTTATGGCGGGTAAACTCCTACAATGAGCAGTTCTTC. Protein sequence: CASSLWRVNSYNEQFF.

This clonotype is categorized as medium-sized. The CDR3 protein is CASSTTGGAYEQYF. Written as DNA, the CDR3 is TGTGCCAGCAGTACTACAGGGGGCGCATACGAGCAGTACTTC. J is TRBJ2-7 and V is TRBV6-5, with 9 bases matching TRBD1. In germline, CDR1 is MNHEY, CDR2 SVGAGI. The V gene end was trimmed by 5 bases and the J gene end by 4 bases; junction bases not matched to a gene: 6. The CDR3 runs 14 residues.